Sequencing of this T cell receptor (beta chain) was carried out in a study of response to subunit inactivated influenza vaccine. Findings and caveats of the study: Authors suggested each seasonal influenza vaccination recruits few new T cells.

Regarding this clonotype: What it binds is unknown.

The CDR3 has 15 residues. V lost 0 bases and J 6 bases, leaving 16 bases between the germline ends. CDR1 and CDR2 from the germline V gene are DFQATT and SNEGSKA (reference sequence). TCRdb called the RT-PCR reads again in MiXCR, with one record for every CDR3 protein. The sample includes about 540,000 distinct CDR3 sequences, 14% of them seen just once. The receptor's source is a man in his forties or fifties who received an inactivated influenza vaccine. The chain joins TRBV20-1 to TRBJ2-3; D not certain. Source: PBMCs from blood, taken less than 13 days after vaccination. The CDR3 bases are TGCAGTGCTAGAGATCTAGTTACCTTTTTGGATACGCAGTATTTT. The encoded protein is CSARDLVTFLDTQYF.